This record concerns one T cell receptor (beta chain) sequence. Antigen: not known. The record originates from a study of CD8 T cells in Susac syndrome. General study points: Across the total CD8+ repertoires, under 20 Susac-specific public clones were detected, and across the CD8+ TEMRA repertoires, several such clones were detected.

Reverse transcription used about 0.45 to 1 ug RNA and random hexamers. An immunoSEQ multiplex PCR amplified TCR beta CDR3 over 54 Vbeta and 13 Jbeta. TCRdb used MiXCR to reprocess the immunoSEQ multiplex PCR reads, holding one entry per CDR3 protein. The sample has some 140,000 distinct CDR3 sequences, 95% seen once; the top ten hold about 0.18%. The V gene end was trimmed by 10 bases and the J gene end by 7 bases; junction bases not matched to a gene: 7. This CDR3 contains 11 residues. Germline V gene data show CDR1 as MNHEY and CDR2 as SMNVEV (reference sequence). Sequencing of TCR beta was performed on blood CD8+ T cells and on blood CD4+ T cells. TEMRA cells underwent FACS enrichment and CD8+ and CD4+ T cells underwent negative isolation.

Sequenced: CD8+ T cells from PBMCs. The gene calls are TRBV27 and TRBJ2-7; 7 nucleotides agree with TRBD2. The sequence came from a human donor with Susac syndrome. The CDR3, as DNA: TGTGCCACGCGATTGGGAGGGGAGCAGTACTTC. This gives the protein CATRLGGEQYF.